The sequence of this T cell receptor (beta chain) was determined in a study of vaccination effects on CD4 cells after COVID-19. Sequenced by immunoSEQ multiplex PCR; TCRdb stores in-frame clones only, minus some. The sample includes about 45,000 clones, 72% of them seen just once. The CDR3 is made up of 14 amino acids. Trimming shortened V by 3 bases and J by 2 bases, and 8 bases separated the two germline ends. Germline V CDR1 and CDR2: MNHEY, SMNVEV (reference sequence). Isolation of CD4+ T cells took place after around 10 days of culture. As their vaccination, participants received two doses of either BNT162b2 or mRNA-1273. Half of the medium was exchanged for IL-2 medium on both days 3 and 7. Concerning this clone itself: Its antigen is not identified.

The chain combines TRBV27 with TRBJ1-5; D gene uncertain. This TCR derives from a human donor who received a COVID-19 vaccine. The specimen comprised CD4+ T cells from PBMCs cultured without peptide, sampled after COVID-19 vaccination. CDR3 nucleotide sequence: TGTGCCAGCAGTTTGTCCTCAGGCAATCAGCCCCAGCATTTT. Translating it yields CASSLSSGNQPQHF.